This is a list of T cell receptor beta chains from one sample in a study of vaccination and CD4 T cells after COVID-19. From the PCR reads, TCRdb called clonotypes with MiXCR, one entry per CDR3 protein. This table has fewer than 20,000 distinct CDR3 sequences, nearly 60% appearing once. Their recognized antigens are unknown. The input for sequencing was CD4+ T cells from blood, cultured in vitro, taken before SARS-CoV-2 vaccination. The receptor set was obtained from a human donor who had recovered from COVID-19. Each CDR3 is given with its conserved first and last residue. The D gene is left open where the match is weak. Part of the rows lack a size; the others show once, few, many or a class for expanded clones.

size	J	V	D	CDR3	DNA
few	TRBJ1-3	TRBV6-5	.	CASSYPGTGGNTIYF	TGTGCCAGCAGTTACCCCGGGACGGGTGGAAACACCATATATTTT
few	TRBJ2-5	TRBV7-9	.	CASSSRDGHQETQYF	TGTGCCAGCAGCTCCCGGGACGGTCACCAAGAGACCCAGTACTTC
once	TRBJ2-2	TRBV24-1	TRBD2	CATGPSGSTGELFF	TGTGCCACCGGGCCTAGCGGGAGTACCGGGGAGCTGTTTTTT
.	TRBJ1-6	TRBV7-3	.	CASSLVNGSPLHF	TGTGCCAGCAGCTTAGTCAACGGTTCACCCCTCCACTTT
once	TRBJ1-1	TRBV30	.	CAWGLNTEAFF	TGTGCCTGGGGGCTGAACACTGAAGCTTTCTTT
.	TRBJ1-3	TRBV19	.	CASSTNRPALYF	TGTGCCAGTAGTACAAACCGGCCCGCCCTATATTTT
.	TRBJ2-2	TRBV6-4	TRBD2	CASSVTSDTGELFF	TGTGCCAGCAGTGTCACTAGCGACACCGGGGAGCTGTTTTTT
.	TRBJ1-1	TRBV6-1	.	CASRRVGDSEAFF	TGTGCCAGCAGAAGAGTGGGGGACTCTGAAGCTTTCTTT
few	TRBJ2-7	TRBV6-1	.	CASSEALRTDYEQYF	TGTGCCAGCAGTGAAGCGCTTCGGACTGACTACGAGCAGTACTTC
.	TRBJ1-2	TRBV28	TRBD1	CASSPLTGSFGYTF	TGTGCCAGCAGTCCCCTGACAGGGTCGTTCGGCTACACCTTC
few	TRBJ1-1	TRBV27	TRBD1	CASHPTPGQGRTEAFF	TGTGCCAGCCACCCTACCCCGGGACAGGGACGCACTGAAGCTTTCTTT
few	TRBJ2-7	TRBV28	TRBD1	CVTLRTGSYEQYF	TGTGTCACCCTAAGGACAGGATCCTACGAGCAGTACTTC
.	TRBJ2-2	TRBV6-4	.	CASSERDTGELFF	TGTGCCAGCAGTGAGCGGGACACCGGGGAGCTGTTTTTT
.	TRBJ2-4	TRBV5-3	TRBD1	CARLQGAGTKNIQYF	TGTGCCAGATTACAGGGGGCAGGAACCAAAAACATTCAGTACTTC
few	TRBJ2-5	TRBV7-9	.	CASSPGHGGETQYF	TGTGCCAGCAGCCCAGGACATGGGGGGGAGACCCAGTACTTC
.	TRBJ2-2	TRBV7-2	.	CASSPKPIAVGGAGTGELFF	TGTGCCAGCAGCCCAAAGCCTATAGCCGTGGGGGGCGCCGGCACCGGGGAGCTGTTTTTT
.	TRBJ2-1	TRBV7-2	.	CASSSVLGRGYNEQFF	TGTGCCAGCAGCTCCGTTTTAGGACGGGGATACAATGAGCAGTTCTTC
.	TRBJ2-5	TRBV7-9	TRBD1	CASSLGAGDRGQETQYF	TGTGCCAGCAGCTTAGGTGCTGGCGACAGGGGTCAAGAGACCCAGTACTTC
.	TRBJ1-2	TRBV28	.	CASSGGAVYGYTF	TGTGCCAGCTCGGGTGGGGCTGTCTATGGCTACACCTTC
.	TRBJ2-7	TRBV20-1	.	CSAVGGLGSYEQYF	TGCAGTGCTGTGGGTGGGTTGGGGAGCTACGAGCAGTACTTC
.	TRBJ1-5	TRBV6-9	TRBD1	CASSYGQGIQPQHF	TGTGCCAGCAGTTACGGACAGGGGATCCAGCCCCAGCATTTT
.	TRBJ1-5	TRBV11-2	.	CASSLSGNQPQHF	TGTGCCAGCAGCTTGTCTGGGAATCAGCCCCAGCATTTT
few	TRBJ2-5	TRBV6-1	TRBD2	CASRLAGLRETQYF	TGTGCCAGTAGACTAGCGGGACTCCGGGAGACCCAGTACTTC
.	TRBJ2-3	TRBV7-9	.	CASSFSSAATDTQYF	TGTGCCAGCAGCTTCTCTAGCGCGGCCACAGATACGCAGTATTTT
few	TRBJ1-2	TRBV20-1	.	CSARDLGNYGYTF	TGCAGTGCTAGAGATCTGGGCAACTATGGCTACACCTTC
few	TRBJ1-1	TRBV6-5	.	CASSLEGVNTEAFF	TGTGCCAGCAGTTTGGAGGGGGTGAACACTGAAGCTTTCTTT